The clone carrying this TCR beta chain was recorded many times. The data were taken from a study of identical twins. This CDR3 spans 17 amino acids. CDR1 is MNHEY, CDR2 SVGEGT, per germline. The junction had 13 bases not matched to a gene; V was cut back by 6 bases and J by 3 bases. TCRdb re-called the 5' RACE reads with MiXCR, one entry per CDR3 protein. The profile covers 640,000 or so distinct CDR3 sequences, with approximately 6% appearing a single time and under 2% taken by the ten largest. This chain connects TRBV6-2 or TRBV6-3 to TRBJ2-2; 7 positions agree with TRBD2. The sequenced sample consisted of naive T cells sorted from blood. The sequence was obtained from a man between 18 and 35 years old in good health. Written as DNA, the CDR3 is TGTGCCAGCAGGCCCCAGCCGGGCGGGAGATACACCGGGGAGCTGTTTTTT. It encodes CASRPQPGGRYTGELFF.